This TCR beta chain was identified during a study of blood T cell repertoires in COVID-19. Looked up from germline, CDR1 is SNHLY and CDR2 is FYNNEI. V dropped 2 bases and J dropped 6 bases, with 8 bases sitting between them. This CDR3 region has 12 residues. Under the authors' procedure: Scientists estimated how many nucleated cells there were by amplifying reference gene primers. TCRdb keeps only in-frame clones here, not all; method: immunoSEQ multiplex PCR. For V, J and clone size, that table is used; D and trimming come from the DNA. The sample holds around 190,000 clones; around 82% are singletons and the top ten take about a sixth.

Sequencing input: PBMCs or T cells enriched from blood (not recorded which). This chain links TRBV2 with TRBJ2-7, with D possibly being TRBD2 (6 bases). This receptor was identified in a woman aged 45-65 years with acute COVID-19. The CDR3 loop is CASSENGGEQYV. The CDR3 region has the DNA TGTGCCAGCAGTGAAAACGGGGGCGAGCAGTACGTC.